The TCR beta chain described here comes from a study of T cells in Graves' hyperthyroidism and ophthalmopathy. The germline V and J ends were trimmed by 3 bases and 7 bases, with 10 bases remaining between them. The CDR3 is 13 amino acids. In germline, CDR1 is LNHDA, CDR2 SQIVND (reference sequence). This clonotype was counted ten times or more. Its antigen is not identified. RNA transcripts yielded amplified TCR beta CDR3 regions. HTBI primers drove first-round RT-PCR of the TCR CDR3. One entry per CDR3 protein, called by TCRdb with MiXCR from the multiplex PCR reads. This table has around 240,000 distinct CDR3 sequences, more than 14% appearing once. Study-wide points: Blood also held most thyroid clonotypes expanded beyond 0.001.

The chain links TRBV19 to TRBJ2-1; D uncertain. The sequenced sample was blood. The sequence derives from a woman aged 40-49 years with Graves' hyperthyroidism that later progressed to Graves' ophthalmopathy. As DNA, the CDR3 is TGTGCCAGTAGTATCGCCTGGACGAATGAGCAGTTCTTC. It specifies CASSIAWTNEQFF.